These T cell receptor beta chains were read from a single sample in a study of CD8+CD57+ T cells in acquired aplastic anemia. TCRdb re-analysed the reads in MiXCR, keeping a single row per CDR3 protein. The table shows some 140,000 distinct CDR3 sequences, with about 48% occurring only once. The material sequenced was sorted CD4+, CD8+, or CD8+CD57+ T cells (not recorded which) from PBMCs. These TCRs come from a human donor with aplastic anemia. Both conserved end residues are part of each CDR3. A D gene is named only where the DNA matches it firmly. Only part of the rows carry a size: once, few, many, or a class if the clone is expanded.

j_call d_call v_call clone_size cdr3_nt cdr3_aa
TRBJ2-7 - TRBV9 - TGTGCCAGCAGCGTAGACAACTACGAGCAGTACTTC CASSVDNYEQYF
TRBJ1-1 - TRBV6-1 many TGTGCCAGCAGCCCCACTCTGGGGGTGCGAGCTTTCTTT CASSPTLGVRAFF
TRBJ2-7 - TRBV7-9 few TGTGCCAGCAGCTTAGAGGATCCCTACGAGCAGTACTTC CASSLEDPYEQYF
TRBJ2-5 TRBD1 TRBV25-1 - TGTGCCAGCAGCCGCCCGGGACAGGGGGCGAGTGAGACCCAGTACTTC CASSRPGQGASETQYF
TRBJ1-1 TRBD1 TRBV2 many TGTGCCAGCAGTTCCAGGGGGCGCACTGAAGCTTTCTTT CASSSRGRTEAFF
TRBJ2-5 - TRBV2 - TGTGCCAGCAGTGAACAGGACGGGACCCAGTACTTC CASSEQDGTQYF
TRBJ2-5 TRBD2 TRBV5-5 many TGTGCCAGCAGCGACCTGACTAGCGGGGAACAAGAGACCCAGTACTTC CASSDLTSGEQETQYF
TRBJ2-7 - TRBV7-9 - TGTGCCAGCAGCTTAGCTGCCCAGGAAGGCGAGCAGTACTTC CASSLAAQEGEQYF
TRBJ2-3 TRBD1 TRBV11-1 many TGTGCCAGCAGCCCACGGGACAGGGCCACAGATACGCAGTATTTT CASSPRDRATDTQYF
TRBJ2-2 - TRBV7-9 - TGTGCCAGCAGCTTAGACAGCGGGGAGCTGTTTTTT CASSLDSGELFF
TRBJ1-1 - TRBV2 once TGTGCCAGCAGTGACAGGTTCCCTGAAGCTTTCTTT CASSDRFPEAFF
TRBJ1-4 - TRBV20-1 - TGCAGTGCTCCCCTCTATGGGGAAAAACTGTTTTTT CSAPLYGEKLFF
TRBJ1-5 - TRBV24-1 - TGTGCCACCAGTGATTTCGGTTCCGACCAGCATTTT CATSDFGSDQHF
TRBJ1-1 - TRBV19 - TGTGCCAGTAGTATTCAGGGTTCGTTGAACACTGAAGCTTTCTTT CASSIQGSLNTEAFF
TRBJ1-2 - TRBV24-1 - TGTGCCACCAGCCCAGGGGCAATGAGCTATGGCTACACCTTC CATSPGAMSYGYTF
TRBJ1-5 - TRBV5-4 - TGTGCCTCTACCTCGGCCCCGGGACTTCGGAATCAGCCCCAGCATTTT CASTSAPGLRNQPQHF
TRBJ1-4 - TRBV15 - TGTGCCACCAGCAGAGGTGGGATGACTAATGAAAAACTGTTTTTT CATSRGGMTNEKLFF
TRBJ2-7 TRBD1 TRBV29-1 many TGCAGCGCCCAGGGGGCTGAGTCCTACGAGCAGTACTTC CSAQGAESYEQYF
TRBJ1-6 TRBD1 TRBV10-1 - TGCGCCAGAAGTGATTCTCCCCCGGTGGGACAGGGAAATGGTTCACCCCTCCACTTT CARSDSPPVGQGNGSPLHF
TRBJ2-7 TRBD2 TRBV14 - TGTGCCAGCAGCCAACCGGGACTAGCGGGATACGAGCAGTACTTC CASSQPGLAGYEQYF
TRBJ2-1 - TRBV15 - TGTGCCACCAGCAGAGATCCAGCCAATGAGCAGTTCTTC CATSRDPANEQFF
TRBJ2-7 - TRBV20-1 many TGCAGTGCTAGAGATCTGGTGGGGGCGGTGTACGAGCAGTACTTC CSARDLVGAVYEQYF
TRBJ2-1 - TRBV6-4 many TGTGCCAGCAGTCAAGACACCTCCTACAATGAGCAGTTCTTC CASSQDTSYNEQFF
TRBJ2-3 TRBD2 TRBV6-4 - TGTGCCAGCAGTCGGACTAGCGGGGTATCAGATACGCAGTATTTT CASSRTSGVSDTQYF
TRBJ1-2 - TRBV24-1 - TGTGCCACCAGTGCCCCAGGGTCTAACTATGGCTACACCTTC CATSAPGSNYGYTF
TRBJ2-3 - TRBV19 few TGTGCCAGTAGGACAGTCGCCACAGATACGCAGTATTTT CASRTVATDTQYF
TRBJ2-3 TRBD2 TRBV9 many TGTGCCAGCAGCGCGAAACCGGGACTAGCGGGGAGGGATGCCACAGATACGCAGTATTTT CASSAKPGLAGRDATDTQYF
TRBJ2-1 - TRBV2 - TGTGCCAGCAGTGAATACAATGAGCAGTTCTTC CASSEYNEQFF
TRBJ2-2 TRBD1 TRBV27 few TGTGCCAGCAGTTTTGGACAGGGTTTTACCGGGGAGCTGTTTTTT CASSFGQGFTGELFF
TRBJ2-7 - TRBV29-1 many TGCAGCGGGCAGAAGAACTACGAGCAGTACTTC CSGQKNYEQYF
TRBJ2-1 - TRBV24-1 - TGTGCCACCAGTGAGGCTCGGGGCCGCTACAATGAGCAGTTCTTC CATSEARGRYNEQFF
TRBJ1-5 TRBD1 TRBV24-1 - TGTGCCACCCCGGGACAGGGGAATTGGAGCAATCAGCCCCAGCATTTT CATPGQGNWSNQPQHF
TRBJ2-5 - TRBV7-2 few TGTGCCAGCAGCTTACAGCAAGAGACCCAGTACTTC CASSLQQETQYF
TRBJ2-3 - TRBV6-1 - TGTGCCAGCACCGGGACAACTACAGATACGCAGTATTTT CASTGTTTDTQYF
TRBJ2-7 - TRBV2 many TGTGCCAGCACCCCAGGACTCTCCTACGAGCAGTACTTC CASTPGLSYEQYF
TRBJ1-1 - TRBV19 - TGTGCCAGTAAACAAGGCCCGGGAGGAACTGAAGCTTTCTTT CASKQGPGGTEAFF
TRBJ2-5 - TRBV19 - TGTGCCAGTAGTATAGGTAGCACAGGGCAAGAGACCCAGTACTTC CASSIGSTGQETQYF
TRBJ1-1 TRBD1 TRBV5-6 once TGTGCCAGCAGCCTGAGGACAGGGCGCGGGTACACTGAAGCTTTCTTT CASSLRTGRGYTEAFF
TRBJ2-3 - TRBV27 few TGTGCCAGCAAGGAGGGGGGCGACTTGGGGAATACGCAGTATTTT CASKEGGDLGNTQYF
TRBJ2-1 - TRBV24-1 few TGTGCCACCAGTGAACCTTACAATGAGCAGTTCTTC CATSEPYNEQFF
TRBJ2-1 TRBD2 TRBV4-2 - TGTGCCAGCAGCCAAGATGAGGGTAGCGGGAGCAATGAGCAGTTCTTC CASSQDEGSGSNEQFF
TRBJ1-1 - TRBV25-1 - TGTGCCAGCAGTGGGGGAACACAAGCTTTCTTT CASSGGTQAFF
TRBJ1-1 - TRBV10-3 few TGTGCCATCAGTGGAGGTCTTTTGCTTGGAGAAGCTTTCTTT CAISGGLLLGEAFF
TRBJ2-5 - TRBV20-1 - TGCAGTGCTAGACTAGCGACGCAGACCCAGTACTTC CSARLATQTQYF
TRBJ2-5 TRBD2 TRBV29-1 few TGCAGCGTTCCTCAGACTAGCGGCGGAGAGACCCAGTACTTC CSVPQTSGGETQYF
TRBJ2-3 - TRBV11-1 - TGTGCCAGCGATGGGGGGGGCGTAGGCACAGATACGCAGTATTTT CASDGGGVGTDTQYF
TRBJ1-3 - TRBV5-6 - TGTGCCAGCAGCGCGCAAGCCGGAAACACCATATATTTT CASSAQAGNTIYF
TRBJ1-6 - TRBV7-9 - TGTGCCAGCGCGAGGGGGACGGTCTCAGGTAATTCACCCCTCCACTTT CASARGTVSGNSPLHF
TRBJ2-5 - TRBV7-2 - TGTGCCAGCAGCCGCCGGAGGACCCAGTACTTC CASSRRRTQYF
TRBJ1-1 - TRBV19 many TGTGCCAGTAGCCCGGGACACCTTACCCCTGGAGCTTTCTTT CASSPGHLTPGAFF
TRBJ2-7 TRBD2 TRBV5-1 - TGCGCCAGCAGCTCAACTAGCGGCACCCCCTACGAGCAGTACTTC CASSSTSGTPYEQYF
TRBJ1-2 - TRBV20-1 many TGCAGTGCTAGAGATATATCCGAGGGCATTTATGGCTACACCTTC CSARDISEGIYGYTF
TRBJ1-1 - TRBV29-1 few TGCAGCGTTGTTGGTGGGGGCAACACTGAAGCTTTCTTT CSVVGGGNTEAFF
TRBJ1-1 - TRBV18 - TGTGCCAGCTCACCCTCCCCGACAAGGAACACTGAAGCTTTCTTT CASSPSPTRNTEAFF
TRBJ2-2 - TRBV7-2 - TGTGCCAGCAGCTTCACCGAGGGCACCGGGGAGCTGTTTTTT CASSFTEGTGELFF